This is a list of T cell receptor beta chains from one sample in a study of blood T cells in healthy people across ages. TCRdb passed the 5' RACE reads through MiXCR, listing each CDR3 protein once. The table includes approximately 820,000 distinct CDR3 sequences, under 55% detected once. Sequenced: blood. The receptors here all came from a man between 60 and 75 years old in good health. Both conserved end residues are part of each CDR3. A D gene is named only where the DNA matches it firmly. Size values are once, few and many counts, or a class for expanded clones, and some rows have none.

15	TRBV7-6	TRBJ2-7	TRBD2	few	CASSLEKGLVYEQYF	TGTGCCAGCAGCTTAGAAAAGGGACTAGTCTACGAGCAGTACTTC
15	TRBV7-2	TRBJ2-3	NA	NA	CASSFLAAVADTQYF	TGTGCCAGCAGCTTCCTGGCGGCTGTCGCAGATACGCAGTATTTT
15	TRBV15	TRBJ2-3	NA	NA	CATSARTGGLDTQYF	TGTGCCACCAGCGCGCGAACCGGGGGCTTAGATACGCAGTATTTT
12	TRBV7-2	TRBJ2-3	TRBD1	NA	CASTLAGGSWYF	TGTGCCAGCACCCTAGCAGGGGGAAGTTGGTATTTT
15	TRBV29-1	TRBJ2-4	NA	many	CSASRGGSAKNIQYF	TGCAGCGCATCCAGGGGAGGGTCGGCCAAAAACATTCAGTACTTC
16	TRBV20-1	TRBJ2-3	TRBD2	NA	CSARPGLASSTDTQYF	TGCAGTGCTAGGCCGGGACTAGCTTCTAGCACAGATACGCAGTATTTT
14	TRBV7-2	TRBJ1-1	NA	NA	CASSFSSGNTEAFF	TGTGCCAGCAGCTTTTCGTCGGGGAACACTGAAGCTTTCTTT
16	TRBV4-3	TRBJ1-2	NA	few	CASSQDTRGSPYGYTF	TGCGCCAGCAGCCAAGATACGAGGGGGAGTCCCTATGGCTACACCTTC
14	TRBV10-3	TRBJ2-5	NA	many	CAIRPTGTQETQYF	TGTGCCATCAGACCAACCGGGACCCAAGAGACCCAGTACTTC
17	TRBV27	TRBJ2-3	TRBD2	NA	CASSPRPSGGVSDTQYF	TGTGCCAGCAGTCCCCGGCCAAGCGGGGGAGTGAGCGATACGCAGTATTTT
15	TRBV18	TRBJ1-2	NA	NA	CASSPGTDFNYGYTF	TGTGCCAGCTCACCCGGGACGGATTTTAACTATGGCTACACCTTC
13	TRBV6-6	TRBJ2-7	NA	NA	CASSYGPSYEQYF	TGTGCCAGCAGTTACGGGCCCTCCTACGAGCAGTACTTC
13	TRBV10-3	TRBJ2-1	NA	NA	CAISAAGGNEQFF	TGTGCCATCAGTGCCGCAGGAGGCAATGAGCAGTTCTTC
14	TRBV7-2	TRBJ1-2	NA	NA	CASSVKGTPYGYTF	TGTGCCAGCAGTGTTAAAGGGACACCTTATGGCTACACCTTC
15	TRBV4-1	TRBJ2-7	NA	NA	CASSQEPDTYNEQYF	TGCGCCAGCAGCCAAGAGCCAGATACCTACAATGAGCAGTACTTC
19	TRBV27	TRBJ2-2	TRBD1	NA	CASSLRSPGSQGGTGELFF	TGTGCCAGCAGTTTAAGGTCCCCGGGCTCACAGGGGGGCACCGGGGAGCTGTTTTTT
15	TRBV18	TRBJ2-4	NA	few	CASSPGVGSKNIQYF	TGTGCCAGCTCACCCGGGGTTGGCTCCAAAAACATTCAGTACTTC